The source of this T cell receptor beta chain is a study of tumor and adjacent non-tumor tissue in lung cancer. Study summary: Aged about 31 to 76 years, patients included fewer than 11 men and 4 to 6 women with stage I to III disease. On average, productive TCRbeta reads reached around 4 million per sample. Study results and caveats: In normal lung, the top 100 clones were significantly more dominant than in tumor. Patients with more diverse tumor TCRs had worse survival.

This sample's RNA came from whole unsorted tissue. This non-tumor lung sample came from over 3 cm beyond the tumor edge. To note about this clonotype: Its antigen is unidentified.

TCRbeta libraries were built with three rounds of nested PCR, modified from ARM-PCR. MiXCR, run by TCRdb on the multiplex PCR reads, gives a single entry per CDR3 protein. The sample yields 65,000 to 85,000 distinct CDR3 sequences, 76% seen once. The sequence came from a man in his sixties with non-small cell lung cancer. The sample was distant non-tumor lung tissue.

CDR3 nucleotide sequence: TGCGCCAGCAGCTATTTTGGACAGGGAGGCTCTGTAGTTTTCTTT. This translates into CASSYFGQGGSVVFF. V is TRBV5-1 and J is TRBJ1-1, with 8 bases aligning to TRBD1. Germline V gene sequence: CDR1 SGHRS, CDR2 YFSETQ. This CDR3 is built from 15 residues. Trimming took 3 bases from V and 13 from J; bases not matched to a gene: 17. Combining the CDR3 with reference TRBV5-1 and TRBJ1-1 gives the whole variable domain KAGVTQTPRYLIKTRGQQVTLSCSPISGHRSVSWYQQTPGQGLQFLFEYFSETQRNKGNFPGRFSGRQFSNSRSEMNVSTLELGDSALYLCASSYFGQGGSVVFFGQGTRLTVV.